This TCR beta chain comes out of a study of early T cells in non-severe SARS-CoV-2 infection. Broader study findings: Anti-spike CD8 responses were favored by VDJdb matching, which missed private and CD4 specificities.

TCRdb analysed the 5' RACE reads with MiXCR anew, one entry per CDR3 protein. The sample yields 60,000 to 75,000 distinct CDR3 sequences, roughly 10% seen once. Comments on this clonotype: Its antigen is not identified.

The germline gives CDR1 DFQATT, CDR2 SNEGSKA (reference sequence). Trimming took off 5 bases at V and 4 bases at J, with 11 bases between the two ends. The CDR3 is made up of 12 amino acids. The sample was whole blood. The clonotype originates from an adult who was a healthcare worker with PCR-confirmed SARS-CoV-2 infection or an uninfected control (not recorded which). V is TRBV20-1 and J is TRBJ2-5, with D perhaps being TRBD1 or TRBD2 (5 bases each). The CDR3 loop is CSAWTGTETQYF. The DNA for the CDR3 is TGCAGTGCTTGGACGGGGACAGAGACCCAGTACTTC.